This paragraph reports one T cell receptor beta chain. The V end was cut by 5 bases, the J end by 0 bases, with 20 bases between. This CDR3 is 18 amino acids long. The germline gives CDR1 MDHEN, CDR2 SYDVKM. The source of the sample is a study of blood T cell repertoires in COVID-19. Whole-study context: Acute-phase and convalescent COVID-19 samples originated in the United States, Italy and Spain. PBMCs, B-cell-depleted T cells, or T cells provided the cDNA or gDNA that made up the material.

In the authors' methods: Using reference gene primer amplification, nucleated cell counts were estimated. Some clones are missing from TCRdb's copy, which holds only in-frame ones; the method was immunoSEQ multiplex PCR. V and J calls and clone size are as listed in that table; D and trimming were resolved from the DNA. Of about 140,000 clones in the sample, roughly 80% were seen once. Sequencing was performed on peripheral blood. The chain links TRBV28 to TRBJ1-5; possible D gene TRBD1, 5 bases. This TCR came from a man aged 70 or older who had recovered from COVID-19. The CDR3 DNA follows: TGTGCCAGCAGTCGAAGGCCCATTCTCCAGGGTAGCAATCAGCCCCAGCATTTT. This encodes CASSRRPILQGSNQPQHF.